This T cell receptor beta chain came from a study of blood T cells in healthy people across ages. Alongside a J-beta primer mix, a sample-barcoded 5' primer served in a second PCR lasting about 6 to 11 cycles. Via MiXCR, TCRdb re-called the 5' RACE reads, giving one row per CDR3 protein. The table has 1.5 million to 2 million distinct CDR3 sequences, under 30% seen once. This clonotype appeared a few times. The CDR3 covers 15 residues. Germline V lookup: CDR1 MNHEY, CDR2 SMNVEV (reference sequence). Unmatched junction bases numbered 12, after V lost 2 bases and J lost 15 bases. The clonotype comes from a woman in her thirties in good health. The chain combines TRBV27 with TRBJ1-5; TRBD1 aligns across 11 bases. The sequencing sample was made of blood. The CDR3 reads CASSLGGQGGNVRHF. The CDR3, as DNA: TGTGCCAGCAGTTTAGGGGGACAGGGGGGTAATGTAAGGCATTTT.